Following are 13 T cell receptor beta chains from one sample sequenced in a study of blood T cell repertoires in COVID-19. Sequencing used immunoSEQ multiplex PCR; TCRdb keeps in-frame clones, though not all of them. Seen here are fewer than 150,000 clones, approximately 85% observed once, and the top ten hold roughly 4.5%. The sample consisted of peripheral blood. The source of these receptors is a human donor in a cohort sampled during active COVID-19.

The chain links TRBV3-1 (or the pseudogene TRBV3-2) to TRBJ2-1; 9 bases line up with TRBD2. V was pared by 4 bases and J by 4 bases, with 5 bases of the junction left unmatched. Germline V gene sequence: CDR1 LGHDT, CDR2 YNNKEL (reference sequence). The CDR3 contains 15 residues. As DNA, the CDR3 is TGTGCCAGCAGCCGAGGAGCGGGAGGTTACAATGAGCAGTTCTTC. It codes for CASSRGAGGYNEQFF.

The V call is TRBV19, the J call TRBJ1-2; 8 bases are shared with TRBD1. V was pared by 4 bases and J by 4 bases, with 5 bases of the junction left unmatched. CDR3 length: 14 amino acids. Germline loops: CDR1 LNHDA, CDR2 SQIVND (reference sequence). CDR3 nucleotide sequence: TGTGCCAGTAGTAAGGGACAGGCACCCTATGGCTACACCTTC. It encodes CASSKGQAPYGYTF.

The rearrangement joins TRBV13 to TRBJ2-5; TRBD1 is a possible D gene (6 bases). The germline gives CDR1 PRHDT, CDR2 FYEKMQ (reference sequence). Trimming took 5 bases from V and 5 from J, leaving 15 bases between them. The CDR3 is made up of 14 amino acids. CDR3 protein: CASSPTGWTETQYF. For the CDR3, the DNA is TGTGCCAGCAGCCCGACAGGTTGGACGGAGACCCAGTACTTC.

V and J are TRBV3-1 (or the pseudogene TRBV3-2) and TRBJ2-5; 8 bases line up with TRBD1. The ends lost 1 base at V and 1 base at J; junction bases unmatched: 11. Germline V gene data show CDR1 as LGHDT and CDR2 as YNNKEL (reference sequence). The CDR3 is 18 residues long. The CDR3 nucleotides read TGTGCCAGCAGCCAAGGAGCTCTCGACAGGGGATCCCAAGAGACCCAGTACTTC. It encodes CASSQGALDRGSQETQYF.

In its sample, this clone was seen once. CDR3 DNA sequence: TGTGCCAGCAGGGGACAGCTAAACTATGGCTACACCTTC. Its protein is CASRGQLNYGYTF. The chain carries TRBV6-6 and TRBJ1-2, with 7 bases fitting TRBD1. Germline V CDR1 and CDR2: MNHNY, SVGAGI (reference sequence). Trimming cost V 6 bases and J 2 bases; bases outside gene matches: 3. The CDR3 has 13 amino acids.

The J gene is TRBJ2-1, the V gene TRBV9; 8 bases are a match to TRBD2. Trimming cost V 3 bases and J 0 bases; bases outside gene matches: 20. Germline V CDR1 and CDR2: SGDLS, YYNGEE. The CDR3 covers 21 residues. CDR3 sequence: CASSGAVGRGANPSSYNEQFF. DNA for the CDR3: TGTGCCAGCAGCGGAGCCGTCGGGCGGGGGGCAAACCCCAGCTCCTACAATGAGCAGTTCTTC.

The J gene is TRBJ1-5, the V gene TRBV18, with a weak D call TRBD1 (6 bases). V was shortened by 5 bases and J by 7 bases, with 12 bases between the two germline ends. In germline, CDR1 is KGHSH, CDR2 LQKENI. There are 13 residues in the CDR3. The CDR3 bases are TGTGCCAGCTCAAGTTCACAGGGACAGCCCCAGCATTTT. As protein: CASSSSQGQPQHF.

This rearrangement joins TRBV6-5 to TRBJ2-1; weak D call: TRBD1 (5 bases). From germline, CDR1 is MNHEY and CDR2 SVGAGI. V was cut by 4 bases and J by 4 bases, with 8 bases left in between. The length of the CDR3 is 13 residues. DNA for the CDR3: TGTGCCAGCAGTTCCCGACAGTACAATGAGCAGTTCTTC. Translation gives CASSSRQYNEQFF.

This chain joins TRBV7-2 and TRBJ1-4, with TRBD1 matching 9 bases. The CDR3 spans 13 residues. The J segment lost 6 bases and the V segment lost 6 bases, leaving 2 bases of the junction unmatched. Germline CDR1 SGHTA, CDR2 FQGNSA. The CDR3 is CASRRTGDEKLFF. DNA of the CDR3: TGTGCCAGCAGACGGACAGGGGATGAAAAACTGTTTTTT.

The chain uses TRBV21-1 and TRBJ1-6; the DNA was not used to check the table's D call, TRBD1. TRBV21-1 is tagged as a pseudogene. This CDR3 comprises 15 residues. The CDR3: CASKYCGRGYSPLHF. The CDR3 bases are TGTGCCAGCAAGTATTGTGGCAGGGGATACTCACCCCTCCACTTT.

The chain couples TRBV18 to TRBJ2-3; D remains ambiguous. The V end lost 4 bases, the J end lost 6 bases, and 5 bases lay between the germline ends. This CDR3 is built from 11 residues. CDR1 KGHSH and CDR2 LQKENI come from the germline V gene. CDR3 nucleotide sequence: TGTGCCAGCTCACTTATGGATACGCAGTATTTT. It yields the protein CASSLMDTQYF.

The chain couples TRBV7-3 to TRBJ1-1; 7 nucleotides agree with TRBD1. The CDR3 has 14 amino acids. The V and J ends lost 3 bases and 4 bases, in that order; junction bases with no gene match: 5. Germline CDR1 SGHTA, CDR2 FQGTGA. The CDR3: CASSFGGGLTEAFF. The CDR3 DNA sequence: TGTGCCAGCAGCTTCGGAGGGGGCCTCACTGAAGCTTTCTTT. The whole variable domain, remainder taken from reference TRBV7-3 and TRBJ1-1, is GAGVSQTPSNKVTEKGKYVELRCDPISGHTALYWYRQSLGQGPEFLIYFQGTGAADDSGLPNDRFFAVRPEGSVSTLKIQRTERGDSAVYLCASSFGGGLTEAFFGQGTRLTVV.

This rearrangement joins TRBV5-1 to TRBJ2-3, with D possibly matching TRBD2 (6 bases). The ends were cut back, 0 bases at V and 6 bases at J, with 11 bases in the middle. CDR1 is SGHRS and CDR2 is YFSETQ in the germline V gene. The CDR3 sequence is 14 residues long. CDR3 in amino acids: CASSLGAREDTQYF. CDR3 nucleotides: TGCGCCAGCAGCTTGGGAGCTCGGGAGGATACGCAGTATTTT.